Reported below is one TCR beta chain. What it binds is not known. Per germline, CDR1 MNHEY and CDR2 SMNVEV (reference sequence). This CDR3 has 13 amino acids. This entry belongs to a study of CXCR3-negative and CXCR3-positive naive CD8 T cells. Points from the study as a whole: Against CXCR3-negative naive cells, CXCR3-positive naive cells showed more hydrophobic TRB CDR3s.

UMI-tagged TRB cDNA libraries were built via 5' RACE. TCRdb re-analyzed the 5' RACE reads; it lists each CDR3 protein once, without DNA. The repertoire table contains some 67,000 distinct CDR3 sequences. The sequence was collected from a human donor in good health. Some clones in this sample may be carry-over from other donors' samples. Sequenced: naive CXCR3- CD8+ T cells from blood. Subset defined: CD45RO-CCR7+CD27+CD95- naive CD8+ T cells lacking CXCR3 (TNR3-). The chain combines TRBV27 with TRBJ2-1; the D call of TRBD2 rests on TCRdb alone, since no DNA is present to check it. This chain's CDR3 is CASSSREYNEQFF.